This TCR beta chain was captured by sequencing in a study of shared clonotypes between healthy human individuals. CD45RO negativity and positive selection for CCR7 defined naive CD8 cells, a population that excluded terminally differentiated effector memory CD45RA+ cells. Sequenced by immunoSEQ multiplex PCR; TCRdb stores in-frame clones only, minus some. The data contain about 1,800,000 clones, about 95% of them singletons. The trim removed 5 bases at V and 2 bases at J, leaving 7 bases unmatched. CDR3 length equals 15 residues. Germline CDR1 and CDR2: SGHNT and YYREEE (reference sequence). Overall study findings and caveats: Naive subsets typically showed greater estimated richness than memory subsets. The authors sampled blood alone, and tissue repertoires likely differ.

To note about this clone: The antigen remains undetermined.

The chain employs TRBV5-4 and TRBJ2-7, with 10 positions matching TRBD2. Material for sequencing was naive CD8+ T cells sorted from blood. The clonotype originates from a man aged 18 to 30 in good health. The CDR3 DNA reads TGTGCCAGCAGTGATACTAGCGGGAATCCCTACGAGCAGTACTTC. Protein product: CASSDTSGNPYEQYF. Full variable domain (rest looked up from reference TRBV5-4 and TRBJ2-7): ETGVTQSPTHLIKTRGQQVTLRCSSQSGHNTVSWYQQALGQGPQFIFQYYREEENGRGNFPPRFSGLQFPNYSSELNVNALELDDSALYLCASSDTSGNPYEQYFGPGTRLTVT.